This is a list of T cell receptor beta chains from one sample in a study. One entry per CDR3 protein, called by TCRdb with MiXCR from the 5' RACE reads. The table shows roughly 60,000 distinct CDR3 sequences, with roughly 28% occurring only once. The sample was tumor-infiltrating Tregs sorted from the breast tumor. The receptors originated from a female donor with breast cancer. The CDR3 runs from the conserved cysteine through the conserved F or W.

>TRBV10-3
CAISDPFPGGTQYF
>TRBV6-2/TRBV6-3
CASSYSEGGERYF
>TRBV5-4
CASSRQVTMADTQYF
>TRBV29-1
CSVSSGGYNEQFF
>TRBV6-1
CASSLGVTEAFF
>TRBV2
CASSDKLAGTGELFF
>TRBV29-1
CSDSGSNTGNTIYF
>TRBV9
CASSPNTRRKTNEQFF
>TRBV9
CASSVEGTGGTEAFF
>TRBV15
CATSRKAEAGETQYF
>TRBV5-1
CASSPTSGGGTDTQYF
>TRBV5-4
CASSLEGASNSPLHF
>TRBV4-1
CASSQVFTVNTEAFF
>TRBV12-3/TRBV12-4
CASKGEGLNTEAFF
>TRBV9
CASSPRLADNTGELFF
>TRBV6-6
CASSPNSYEQYF
>TRBV3-1
CASSHLGAGELFF
>TRBV7-9
CASSFSGPSIF
>TRBV20-1
CSAEPAGGMGTYEQYF
>TRBV9
CASSVAAAVGAIEQFF
>TRBV5-4
CASSLRTDTGELFF
>TRBV4-1
CASSQDSVYGYTF
>TRBV20-1
CSAKGQDYEQYF
>TRBV5-6
CASSLTGNYEQYF
>TRBV7-2
CASSFLQGDTQYF
>TRBV7-9
CASSFTPGRGYEQYF
>TRBV28
CASSLIYASGDGYTF
>TRBV30
CAWSRDSNQPQHF
>TRBV15
CATSREIDSRYEQYF
>TRBV20-1
CSARTGRAYEQYF
>TRBV15
CATSRDGFGTPGEQYF
>TRBV7-9
CASSLEGRYTEAFF
>TRBV6-6
CASRGQGYEQYF
>TRBV28
CASSLVSTGELFF
>TRBV27
CAPRGDRPADTQYF
>TRBV29-1
CSVEDLAGGRQFF
>TRBV20-1
CSAPRYNEQFF
>TRBV7-2
CASSLDRAYMNTEAFF
>TRBV7-2
CASSLGGARTDTQYF
>TRBV6-4
CASSDSWHRTDTQYF
>TRBV6-1
CASSPSNEKLFF
>TRBV7-2
CASSLGIQGSNGYTF
>TRBV7-2
CASSYRAGGTEAFF
>TRBV28
CASSLRNYGYAF
>TRBV3-1
CASSQELGGRAYEQYF
>TRBV15
CATSRTPQDAKNIQYF
>TRBV4-2
CASSQETGGRVFF
>TRBV7-9
CASSRDSSSYEQYF
>TRBV7-2
CASSVRGGETQYF
>TRBV11-3
CASSTGQGNTIYF
>TRBV6-1
CASSRQGGNQPQHF